Listed below are T cell receptor beta chains from one sample, sequenced in a study of cytotoxic CD8 clonotypes in ibrutinib-treated CLL. Generated by immunoSEQ multiplex PCR, the TCRdb table keeps only in-frame clones and is missing some. The table records 20,000 to 30,000 clones, just under 70% of them present only once. Sequencing used PBMCs, obtained after 24 months of ibrutinib treatment. Receptor source: a human donor with chronic lymphocytic leukemia. Both conserved end residues are part of each CDR3. The D gene is left open where the match is weak. Only some rows state a clone size, as once, few, many or a class for expanded clones.

V,size,D,J,DNA,CDR3
TRBV5-1,few,TRBD1,TRBJ1-1,TGCGCCAGCAGGGCGGACAGGCGGAACACTGAAGCTTTCTTT,CASRADRRNTEAFF
TRBV7-6,.,.,TRBJ1-4,TGTGCCAGCAGCTTATACAGGGCGGGGACTAATGAAAAACTGTTTTTT,CASSLYRAGTNEKLFF
TRBV14,.,.,TRBJ1-6,TGTGCCAGCAGCCAGGAAGCGGGGATTAATAATTCACCCCTCCACTTT,CASSQEAGINNSPLHF
TRBV19,medium-sized,TRBD1,TRBJ1-1,TGTGCCAGTAGTACCGGGACAGGGGGTGGACGGCAGCAAGAAGCTTTCTTT,CASSTGTGGGRQQEAFF
TRBV11-1,.,.,TRBJ2-7,TGTGCCAGCAGCGTGGCAGGGGCTAACGAGCAGTACTTC,CASSVAGANEQYF
TRBV30,few,.,TRBJ2-7,TGTGCCTGGCAACAGGGATTCTACGAGCAGTACTTC,CAWQQGFYEQYF
TRBV30,.,.,TRBJ2-7,TGTGCCTGGAGGAGGGGTTCCTACGAGCAGTACTTC,CAWRRGSYEQYF
TRBV4-1,medium-sized,.,TRBJ1-2,TGCGCCAGCAGCCAAGATCGGTCTAGAGATGGCTACACCTTC,CASSQDRSRDGYTF
TRBV29-1,.,.,TRBJ1-2,TGCAGCGTTGAATCCGCGGGGAGAGGCTCCTATGGCTACACCTTC,CSVESAGRGSYGYTF
TRBV5-6,.,.,TRBJ1-5,TGTGCCAGCAGCTACATGACGTCGTGGGAGCCCCAGCATTTT,CASSYMTSWEPQHF
TRBV7-9,few,.,TRBJ1-1,TGTGCCAGCAGCTTGGGGCCTGCAGGGACCACTGAAGCTTTCTTT,CASSLGPAGTTEAFF
TRBV19,.,.,TRBJ1-5,TGTGCCAGTAGTATAGTCGAGGGGACGGTTCAGCCCCAGCATTTT,CASSIVEGTVQPQHF
TRBV11-2,.,.,TRBJ2-2,TGTGCCAGCAGTCTTACCCGGGGGCAAGGCGGGGAGCTGTTTTTT,CASSLTRGQGGELFF
TRBV27,few,.,TRBJ1-1,TGTGCCAGCAGTTTATGGTGGACAGCGGGGGCGGTAAACACTGAAGCTTTCTTT,CASSLWWTAGAVNTEAFF
TRBV5-6,few,TRBD1,TRBJ2-6,TGTGCCAGCGGACTGCAGGGGGCTGGGGCCAACGTCCTGACTTTC,CASGLQGAGANVLTF
TRBV2,.,.,TRBJ1-1,TGTGCCAGCAGGCTTAGACCGACAGTGAACACTGAAGCTTTCTTT,CASRLRPTVNTEAFF
TRBV21-1,.,.,TRBJ2-7,TGTGCCAGCAGCAAGACCTCGACAAGCCCCCCCACAATCTACGAGCAGTACTTC,CASSKTSTSPPTIYEQYF
TRBV5-4,few,.,TRBJ2-2,TGTGCCAGCAGCTTGGGGGTTACCGGGGAGCTGTTTTTT,CASSLGVTGELFF
TRBV7-9,few,TRBD1,TRBJ1-5,TGTGCCAGCAGCTTGGGACAGGGTAGCAATCAGCCCCAGCATTTT,CASSLGQGSNQPQHF
TRBV7-9,few,.,TRBJ1-2,TGTGCCAGCAGTCAAGGGGACTATGGCTACACCTTC,CASSQGDYGYTF